This record looks at one T cell receptor (beta chain) sequence and its context. Its antigen is unknown. This sample was included in a study of T cells in tuberculosis. Notes on the study in general: Active tuberculosis patients had shorter CDR3-alpha; the beta difference was nonsignificant. Active tuberculosis alpha repertoires lay closer to GMM-specific TCRs than controls'. GEM motif frequencies gave roughly 65% accuracy; the GMM repertoire gave 80% to 90%.

Measured with immunoSEQ multiplex PCR; TCRdb has only the in-frame clones, and not every one. The table lists about 31,000 clones, under 98% of them singletons. Tuberculin skin test and IGRA determined adolescents' latent tuberculosis status at entry. Trimming removed 1 base at V and 7 bases at J, with 14 bases between. Germline-derived CDR1 and CDR2 are SGHNT and YENEEA. The CDR3 is 15 residues long. The chain employs TRBV11-3 and TRBJ2-1; weak D call: TRBD1 (5 bases). The sequenced sample was PBMCs. The source is a donor between 10 and 35 years old with latent tuberculosis or without tuberculosis infection. The CDR3 reads CASSLGGAWDNEQFF. The CDR3 region has the DNA TGTGCCAGCAGCTTAGGTGGGGCCTGGGATAATGAGCAGTTCTTC.